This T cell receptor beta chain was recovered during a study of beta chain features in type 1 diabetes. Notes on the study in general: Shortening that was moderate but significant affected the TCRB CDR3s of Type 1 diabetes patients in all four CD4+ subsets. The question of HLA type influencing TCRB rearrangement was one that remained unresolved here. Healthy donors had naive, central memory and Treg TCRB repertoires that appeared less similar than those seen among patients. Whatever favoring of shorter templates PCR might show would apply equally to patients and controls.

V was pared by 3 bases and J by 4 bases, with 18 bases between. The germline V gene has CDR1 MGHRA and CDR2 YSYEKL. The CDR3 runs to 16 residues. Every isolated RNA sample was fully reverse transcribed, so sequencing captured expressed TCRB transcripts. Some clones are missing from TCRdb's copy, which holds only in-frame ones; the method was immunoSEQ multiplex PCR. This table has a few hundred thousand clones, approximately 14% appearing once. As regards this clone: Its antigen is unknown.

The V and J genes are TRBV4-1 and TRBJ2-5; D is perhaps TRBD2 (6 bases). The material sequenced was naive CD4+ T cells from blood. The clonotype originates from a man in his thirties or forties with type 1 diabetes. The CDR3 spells CASSHYRESQGETQYF. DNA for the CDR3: TGCGCCAGCAGCCATTACCGGGAGTCCCAGGGAGAGACCCAGTACTTC.